The 32 T cell receptor beta chains reported below all come from one sample, sequenced in a study of blood T cell repertoires in COVID-19. Clones were read by immunoSEQ multiplex PCR, and TCRdb kept only the in-frame ones, dropping some. This table has 350,000 to 500,000 clones, about 87% appearing once. The sequencing sample was made of peripheral blood. Receptor source: a man aged 18-30 years with COVID-19, enrolled during active disease.

The rearrangement uses TRBV15 and TRBJ2-3; D gene ambiguous. V lost 0 bases, J lost 2 bases, and 6 bases lay in between. There are 14 residues in the CDR3. Per germline, CDR1 LNHNV and CDR2 YYDKDF (reference sequence). The CDR3 is CATSRDAPTDTQYF. CDR3 bases: TGTGCCACCAGCAGAGATGCGCCCACAGATACGCAGTATTTT.

The chain uses TRBV2 and TRBJ1-1, with D unclear. The CDR3 spans 12 residues. Germline assignment: CDR1 SNHLY and CDR2 FYNNEI. The V end was cut by 5 bases, the J end by 1 base, with 5 bases between. The CDR3 DNA reads TGTGCCAGCAGTTGGGCGAACACTGAAGCTTTCTTT. It encodes CASSWANTEAFF.

The gene calls are TRBV4-1 and TRBJ2-2, with D possibly matching TRBD1 (7 bases). Trimming took 4 bases from V and 3 from J, leaving 12 bases between them. The CDR3 loop spans 15 amino acids. Germline V CDR1 and CDR2: MGHRA, YSYEKL. The CDR3 nucleotides read TGCGCCAGCAGCCCCAGGGGGGTGGACACCGGGGAGCTGTTTTTT. Encoded protein: CASSPRGVDTGELFF.

This chain connects TRBV7-6 to TRBJ1-3; D is unresolved. V was trimmed by 5 bases and J by 0 bases, leaving 11 bases between them. Germline loops: CDR1 SGHVS, CDR2 FNYEAQ. The CDR3 sequence is 15 residues long. CDR3 coding DNA: TGTGCCAGCAGCCCAGAGGTTAGCTCTGGAAACACCATATATTTT. Protein sequence: CASSPEVSSGNTIYF. Drawing the rest from reference TRBV7-6 and TRBJ1-3, the complete variable domain is GAGVSQSPRYKVTKRGQDVALRCDPISGHVSLYWYRQALGQGPEFLTYFNYEAQQDKSGLPNDRFSAERPEGSISTLTIQRTEQRDSAMYRCASSPEVSSGNTIYFGEGSWLTVV.

This rearrangement joins TRBV9 to TRBJ2-2; D uncertain. This CDR3 region has 14 residues. Germline CDR1 and CDR2: SGDLS and YYNGEE. The V gene lost 0 bases and the J gene lost 6 bases, with 9 bases spanning the gap. The CDR3 region has the DNA TGTGCCAGCAGCGTAGTCCAGTCCGCCGGGGAGCTGTTTTTT. This gives the protein CASSVVQSAGELFF.

This clone appeared once. The chain carries TRBV19 and TRBJ1-2; D is perhaps TRBD1 (5 bases). The V end was cut by 5 bases, the J end by 4 bases, with 20 bases between. The CDR3 consists of 16 residues. Germline-derived CDR1 and CDR2 are LNHDA and SQIVND (reference sequence). CDR3 DNA sequence: TGTGCCAGTAGTCTCTCAACAGGTGGGAACGGCTATGGCTACACCTTC. Protein: CASSLSTGGNGYGYTF.

The V gene is TRBV9, the J gene TRBJ2-2; 12 bases line up with TRBD2. Looked up from germline, CDR1 is SGDLS and CDR2 is YYNGEE. V was clipped by 3 bases and J by 5 bases; unmatched bases: 5. The CDR3 runs to 16 residues. DNA of the CDR3: TGTGCCAGCAGCGACGGGGGACTAGCGGGTACCGGGGAGCTGTTTTTT. Protein product: CASSDGGLAGTGELFF.

V is TRBV11-3 and J is TRBJ2-3; maybe TRBD2 (5 bases). V was pared by 3 bases and J by 2 bases, with 15 bases between. The CDR3 has 16 amino acids. Germline V CDR1 and CDR2: SGHNT, YENEEA. CDR3 amino acids: CASSLGLIRDTDTQYF. DNA for the CDR3: TGTGCCAGCAGCTTGGGCCTGATTCGGGACACAGATACGCAGTATTTT.

The chain couples TRBV30 to TRBJ2-1, with TRBD2 matching over 10 bases. Germline assignment: CDR1 GTSNPN and CDR2 SVGIG (reference sequence). This CDR3 is 14 amino acids long. V was pared by 0 bases and J by 10 bases, with 6 bases of the junction left unmatched. The CDR3 spells CAWSVLAGDPEQFF. The CDR3 nucleotides read TGTGCCTGGAGTGTCCTAGCGGGAGATCCCGAGCAGTTCTTC.

Comment on this clone: Other DNA sequences in this specimen translate into the identical CDR3. This sequence joins TRBV25-1 and TRBJ2-7; the D is unclear. Trimming removed 0 bases from V and 5 bases from J, with 2 bases in between. Looked up from germline, CDR1 is MGHDK and CDR2 is SYGVNS. This CDR3 has 11 amino acids. CDR3 DNA sequence: TGTGCCAGCAGTGAATACAACGAGCAGTACTTC. Its translation: CASSEYNEQYF.

The V gene is TRBV7-9, the J gene TRBJ1-2; D remains unclear. This CDR3 comprises 12 residues. Between the trimmed V and J ends, which lost 10 bases and 6 bases, there was a span of 15 bases. CDR1 and CDR2 (germline): SEHNR, FQNEAQ (reference sequence). The CDR3 coding sequence is TGTGCCATGGGCCCTATCCCAGATGGCTACACCTTC. Its translation is CAMGPIPDGYTF.

The J gene is TRBJ2-2, the V gene TRBV11-2; possibly TRBD1 for D (6 bases). CDR3 length: 15 amino acids. The V gene's germline CDR1 is SGHAT and CDR2 FQNNGV. The V gene lost 2 bases and the J gene lost 4 bases, with 11 bases spanning the gap. Written as DNA, the CDR3 is TGTGCCAGCAGCTTAACAGGGTTCATCACCGGGGAGCTGTTTTTT. Amino acids: CASSLTGFITGELFF.

This clone was recorded once. V gene TRBV2 combines with J gene TRBJ2-7; 7 bases are a match to TRBD2. The CDR3 loop spans 15 amino acids. The junction had 12 bases not matched to a gene; V was cut back by 6 bases and J by 4 bases. The germline gives CDR1 SNHLY, CDR2 FYNNEI. The CDR3 coding sequence is TGTGCCAGCAGCTTTGGGGGGGGAGGGCCTTACGAGCAGTACTTC. Translated: CASSFGGGGPYEQYF.

V and J are TRBV6-1 and TRBJ2-7; D is perhaps TRBD1 (5 bases). The length of the CDR3 is 15 residues. Germline V CDR1 and CDR2: MNHNS, SASEGT. V dropped 3 bases and J dropped 3 bases, with 15 bases sitting between them. CDR3 nucleotides: TGTGCCAGCAGTGATCTTCTCAGGGCCCACTACGAGCAGTACTTC. The encoded protein is CASSDLLRAHYEQYF.

The genes are TRBV19 and TRBJ2-3, with D possibly being TRBD2 (6 bases). Between the trimmed V and J ends, which lost 4 bases and 2 bases, there was a span of 16 bases. CDR3 length: 16 residues. Germline V gives CDR1 LNHDA, CDR2 SQIVND (reference sequence). CDR3 sequence reads: CASSTTGTYTTDTQYF. As DNA, the CDR3 is TGTGCCAGTAGTACCACCGGGACTTACACCACAGATACGCAGTATTTT.

This rearrangement joins TRBV29-1 to TRBJ2-7; D is unclear. The CDR3 covers 13 residues. CDR1 and CDR2 (germline): SQVTM, ANQGSEA. V was clipped by 5 bases and J by 0 bases, with 11 bases between them. The CDR3 loop reads CSVTPGLSYEQYF. The CDR3 nucleotides are TGCAGCGTTACCCCTGGCCTCTCCTACGAGCAGTACTTC.

This chain joins TRBV29-1 and TRBJ2-2; no clear D. The CDR3 has 12 residues. The germline gives CDR1 SQVTM, CDR2 ANQGSEA. The V gene lost 7 bases and the J gene lost 6 bases, with 12 bases spanning the gap. This CDR3 reads CSGRPEAGELFF. Here the CDR3 DNA reads TGCAGCGGACGCCCCGAGGCCGGGGAGCTGTTTTTT.

The V call is TRBV13, the J call TRBJ1-2; D unresolved. The germline CDR1 and CDR2 sequences are PRHDT and FYEKMQ (reference sequence). The CDR3 is 9 residues long. The V end was cut by 4 bases, the J end by 9 bases, with 3 bases between. The CDR3 DNA reads TGTGCCAGCAGCTCCAGCTACACCTTC. Its protein is CASSSSYTF.

V usage is TRBV24-1 and J usage is TRBJ2-7, with D unresolved. Per the germline V gene, CDR1 is KGHDR and CDR2 is SFDVKD. Trimming pared 3 bases from V and 7 bases from J, leaving 15 bases between. This CDR3 comprises 14 residues. The CDR3 sequence is CATSDRPQAREQYF. Here the CDR3 DNA reads TGTGCCACCAGTGATCGCCCCCAGGCGCGAGAGCAGTACTTC.

This clone has just one count. In DNA, the CDR3 is TGTGCCAGTAGTACCCGGGACTTAGCCGTCTTCGAGCAGTACTTC. This codes for CASSTRDLAVFEQYF. The rearrangement uses TRBV19 and TRBJ2-7; D might be TRBD2 (6 bases). Trimming left V 4 bases short and J 6 bases short, with 19 bases between. This CDR3 has 15 residues. Germline CDR1 LNHDA, CDR2 SQIVND (reference sequence).

The V and J genes are TRBV27 and TRBJ2-1, with 8 bases matching TRBD1. Germline V CDR1 and CDR2: MNHEY, SMNVEV (reference sequence). The CDR3 totals 13 residues. Trimming removed 6 bases from V and 3 bases from J; junction bases left unmatched: 1. The CDR3 nucleotides are TGTGCCAGCAGAGGACAGGGCTACAATGAGCAGTTCTTC. Its translation is CASRGQGYNEQFF.

The chain recombines TRBV10-3 with TRBJ2-5, with D possibly matching TRBD1 (6 bases). The CDR3 is 15 residues long. Trimming removed 6 bases at V and 5 bases at J, with 19 bases between. CDR1 ENHRY and CDR2 SYGVKD come from the germline V gene. The CDR3 protein is CAISPIQGRCETQYF. The CDR3 DNA follows: TGTGCCATCAGCCCTATACAGGGACGGTGTGAGACCCAGTACTTC.

J is TRBJ2-1 and V is TRBV11-2; TRBD2 agrees at 11 bases. Per germline, CDR1 SGHAT and CDR2 FQNNGV. V dropped 4 bases and J dropped 4; count of bases not matched to a gene: 6. The CDR3 runs 16 residues. CDR3 DNA sequence: TGTGCCAGCAGCTCCGAGACTAGCGGGATATACAATGAGCAGTTCTTC. Translating gives CASSSETSGIYNEQFF.

This clone was recorded a few times. This sequence joins TRBV5-1 and TRBJ2-6; a weak D match, TRBD1 (5 bases). Germline V gene data show CDR1 as SGHRS and CDR2 as YFSETQ. V was cut by 3 bases and J by 0 bases, with 10 bases left in between. This CDR3 comprises 16 residues. The CDR3 DNA sequence: TGCGCCAGCAGCTCAGGGATAACCTCTGGGGCCAACGTCCTGACTTTC. As protein: CASSSGITSGANVLTF.

The V and J genes are TRBV7-8 and TRBJ2-3; tentative D call: TRBD2 (5 bases). The CDR3 length is 14 residues. CDR1 and CDR2 from the germline V gene are SGHVS and FQNEAQ. V was pared by 5 bases and J by 4 bases, with 13 bases between. In DNA form, the CDR3 reads TGTGCCAGCAGCCTCGGACTTATGCCAGATACGCAGTATTTT. It encodes CASSLGLMPDTQYF.

The DNA for the CDR3 is TGTGCCAGCAACGCAGGGGGCCACAATCAGCCCCAGCATTTT. This translates into CASNAGGHNQPQHF. The chain is built from TRBV5-8 and TRBJ1-5; TRBD1 aligns across 8 bases. Germline V CDR1 and CDR2: SGHTS, YDEGEE. Trimming took 6 bases from V and 3 from J; bases not matched to a gene: 5. The length of the CDR3 is 14 residues.

The rearrangement links TRBV18 to TRBJ2-2; D unclear. Trimming pared 4 bases from V and 4 bases from J, leaving 16 bases between. CDR1 and CDR2 (germline): KGHSH, LQKENI. The CDR3 length is 16 residues. The CDR3 DNA is TGTGCCAGCTCACTCCGACTGGCCGGCCGCACCGGGGAGCTGTTTTTT. Protein product: CASSLRLAGRTGELFF. Filled out from reference TRBV18 and TRBJ2-2, the complete variable domain reads NAGVMQNPRHLVRRRGQEARLRCSPMKGHSHVYWYRQLPEEGLKFMVYLQKENIIDESGMPKERFSAEFPKEGPSILRIQQVVRGDSAAYFCASSLRLAGRTGELFFGEGSRLTVL.

The rearrangement joins TRBV19 to TRBJ1-5; 9 positions agree with TRBD1. The CDR3 runs to 15 residues. V shed 1 base and J 5 bases; nucleotides not matched to a gene: 3. Germline V gives CDR1 LNHDA, CDR2 SQIVND (reference sequence). For the CDR3, the DNA is TGTGCCAGTAGTATAGGGTGGGACAGGGATCAGCCCCAGCATTTT. Residues: CASSIGWDRDQPQHF.

The gene calls are TRBV9 and TRBJ1-3; D remains unclear. This CDR3 contains 14 residues. Germline CDR1 SGDLS, CDR2 YYNGEE. Trimming pared 0 bases from V and 4 bases from J, leaving 8 bases between. The CDR3 nucleotides read TGTGCCAGCAGCGTAGCTGAGGGAGGAAACACCATATATTTT. Translation: CASSVAEGGNTIYF.

The chain is built from TRBV9 and TRBJ2-7; 7 bases agree with TRBD1. From germline, CDR1 is SGDLS and CDR2 YYNGEE. After removal of 4 bases from V and 3 bases from J, the junction contained 7 bases not matched to a gene. This CDR3 has 14 amino acids. CDR3 sequence reads: CASSPRNRGYEQYF. CDR3 bases: TGTGCCAGCAGCCCCCGGAACAGGGGCTACGAGCAGTACTTC.

The chain employs TRBV2 and TRBJ2-3; TRBD1 matches 12 bases. Germline loops: CDR1 SNHLY, CDR2 FYNNEI. The CDR3 runs 16 residues. V dropped 6 bases and J dropped 6; count of bases not matched to a gene: 10. The CDR3 bases are TGTGCCAGCAGGAAAGAGGGGACAGGGGGCGAGGATACGCAGTATTTT. This encodes CASRKEGTGGEDTQYF. Full variable domain (remainder filled in from reference TRBV2 and TRBJ2-3): EPEVTQTPSHQVTQMGQEVILRCVPISNHLYFYWYRQILGQKVEFLVSFYNNEISEKSEIFDDQFSVERPDGSNFTLKIRSTKLEDSAMYFCASRKEGTGGEDTQYFGPGTRLTVL.

The rearrangement joins TRBV7-9 to TRBJ2-3; TRBD2 is a possible D gene (5 bases). CDR1 is SEHNR and CDR2 is FQNEAQ in the germline V gene (reference sequence). The CDR3 sequence is 13 residues long. The germline V and J ends were trimmed by 1 base and 6 bases, with 8 bases remaining between them. The CDR3 DNA reads TGTGCCAGCAGCTTAGACGCGGGCGATACGCAGTATTTT. This translates into CASSLDAGDTQYF.